This entry lists 23 T cell receptor beta chains sequenced from one sample in a study of regulatory T cells in long-lasting Graves disease. The time point is: newly diagnosed GD, antithyroid drugs for less than 3 months. RNA from PBMCs was the source of the TCR library. Sequencing libraries for TCR beta were prepared with iRepertoire HTBI primers and Arm-PCR of CDR3 regions. TCRdb re-analysed the multiplex PCR reads in MiXCR, keeping a single row per CDR3 protein. The table has about 500,000 distinct CDR3 sequences, around 11% seen once. These same records also appear under a second study, on T cells in Graves' hyperthyroidism and ophthalmopathy.

Sample: peripheral blood mononuclear cells (PBMCs), taken at new diagnosis, from a patient treated with antithyroid drugs. Receptors originate from a woman aged 30 to 39 with Graves disease.

The chain has TRBV19 and TRBJ2-3, with 14 bases matching TRBD2. There are 18 residues in the CDR3. J gave up 2 bases and V 5 bases, and 9 bases lay outside the gene matches. Per germline, CDR1 LNHDA and CDR2 SQIVND (reference sequence). The CDR3 reads CASSLGLAGGSYTDTQYF. DNA of the CDR3: TGTGCCAGTAGTCTTGGACTAGCGGGAGGTTCCTACACAGATACGCAGTATTTT.

The rearrangement links TRBV10-1 to TRBJ2-4, with a weak D call TRBD1 (5 bases). Between the trimmed V and J ends, which lost 3 bases and 6 bases, there was a span of 9 bases. The CDR3 consists of 13 residues. Germline CDR1 WNHNN, CDR2 SYGVQD (reference sequence). The CDR3 reads CASSDPGINIQYF. CDR3 DNA: TGCGCCAGCAGTGATCCAGGGATAAACATTCAGTACTTC.

This clonotype was recorded many times. The gene calls are TRBV7-2 and TRBJ2-1, with unresolved D. V lost 5 bases and J lost 4, with 12 bases in between. The length of the CDR3 is 14 residues. CDR1 and CDR2 from the germline V gene are SGHTA and FQGNSA. The CDR3 bases are TGTGCCAGCAGCCGCGCCGGAAGATACAATGAGCAGTTCTTC. The encoded protein is CASSRAGRYNEQFF.

This rearrangement joins TRBV5-1 to TRBJ2-1; the match to TRBD2 covers 7 bases. CDR1 and CDR2 (germline): SGHRS, YFSETQ. CDR3 size: 14 residues. The J segment lost 8 bases and the V segment lost 6 bases, leaving 11 bases of the junction unmatched. The CDR3, as DNA: TGCGCCAGCACATTCCGGACTAGAGTCGATGAGCAGTTCTTC. Translation: CASTFRTRVDEQFF.

The chain combines TRBV4-1 with TRBJ1-4; D might be TRBD1 (5 bases). The CDR3 sequence is 16 residues long. Deletions cut 0 bases from V and 7 bases from J, with 15 bases between. From germline, CDR1 is MGHRA and CDR2 YSYEKL. In DNA form, the CDR3 reads TGCGCCAGCAGCCAAGATCCGCGGGGGTCAGCTGAAAAACTGTTTTTT. As protein: CASSQDPRGSAEKLFF.

At least ten counts were recorded for this clonotype. The chain links TRBV28 to TRBJ2-5, with a tentative D call TRBD1 (6 bases). CDR1 is MDHEN and CDR2 is SYDVKM in the germline V gene. This CDR3 region has 16 residues. Between the trimmed V and J ends, which lost 3 bases and 0 bases, there was a span of 14 bases. The CDR3 sequence: CASSLYRAPYQETQYF. CDR3 DNA sequence: TGTGCCAGCAGTTTGTACAGGGCCCCGTACCAAGAGACCCAGTACTTC.

This clonotype was recorded many times. The chain joins TRBV20-1 to TRBJ2-5, with D hard to call. V gave up 4 bases and J gave up 5 bases, with 17 bases separating them. This CDR3 is 14 amino acids long. Germline V CDR1 and CDR2: DFQATT, SNEGSKA (reference sequence). The CDR3, as DNA: TGCAGTGCTAACGTACAAAGGGTGGGCGAGACCCAGTACTTC. Residues: CSANVQRVGETQYF.

This clonotype was observed many times. The chain carries TRBV28 and TRBJ1-1; D is unresolved. The CDR3 consists of 12 residues. Germline CDR1 and CDR2: MDHEN and SYDVKM. V lost 2 bases to trimming and J lost 9 bases, with 10 bases between them. As DNA, the CDR3 is TGTGCCAGCAGTTTAGGTACGGTAAAAGCTTTCTTT. This sequence encodes CASSLGTVKAFF.

This clonotype was recorded at least ten times. The chain carries TRBV20-1 and TRBJ1-2; 8 bases are a match to TRBD1. Trimming removed 3 bases from V and 3 bases from J; junction bases left unmatched: 9. CDR1 is DFQATT, CDR2 SNEGSKA, per germline (reference sequence). The CDR3 covers 15 residues. The chain's CDR3 is CSARSWTGSHYGYTF. DNA of the CDR3: TGCAGTGCTAGGTCATGGACAGGGAGTCACTATGGCTACACCTTC.

This clonotype has a count of ten or more. V usage is TRBV30 and J usage is TRBJ2-2; D remains ambiguous. Germline CDR1 reads GTSNPN; CDR2 reads SVGIG (reference sequence). The CDR3 has 13 amino acids. V gave up 1 base and J gave up 2 bases, with 5 bases separating them. The CDR3 DNA follows: TGTGCCTGGAGTGGTGCAAACACCGGGGAGCTGTTTTTT. It encodes CAWSGANTGELFF.

In this sample, this clonotype turned up a few times. The J gene is TRBJ2-7, the V gene TRBV5-1, with D perhaps matching TRBD2 (5 bases). The germline V gene encodes CDR1 SGHRS and CDR2 YFSETQ. CDR3 length: 14 residues. V lost 5 bases to trimming and J lost 7 bases, with 19 bases between them. CDR3 nucleotides: TGCGCCAGCAGTCTCTTAGGCCCTCCGGGGGAGCAGTACTTC. As protein: CASSLLGPPGEQYF.

The chain carries TRBV10-3 and TRBJ2-1; a weak D match, TRBD2 (6 bases). V gave up 3 bases and J gave up 8 bases, with 17 bases separating them. From germline, CDR1 is ENHRY and CDR2 SYGVKD. This CDR3 comprises 15 residues. The CDR3 here is CAISDGSSDAHEQFF. The CDR3 bases are TGTGCCATCAGTGACGGGTCTAGCGATGCACATGAGCAGTTCTTC.

Many counts were recorded for this clonotype. J is TRBJ1-5 and V is TRBV2; D ambiguous. Germline values: CDR1 SNHLY, CDR2 FYNNEI. Trimming cost V 6 bases and J 3 bases, with 12 bases left between them. This CDR3 spans 14 amino acids. CDR3 in amino acids: CASREATPNQPQHF. CDR3 coding DNA: TGTGCCAGCAGGGAGGCAACTCCCAATCAGCCCCAGCATTTT.

This clonotype has just a few counts. A much bigger clone sits one base away, suggesting this may be a read error. The chain links TRBV5-1 to TRBJ1-4; TRBD1 matches 10 bases. After removal of 1 base from V and 7 bases from J, the junction contained 4 bases not matched to a gene. The CDR3 spans 15 residues. Looked up from germline, CDR1 is SGHRS and CDR2 is YFSETQ. In nucleotides, the CDR3 is TGCGCCAGCAGCTTGACGGGACAGGGGCTTGAAAAACTGTTTTTT. Its translation: CASSLTGQGLEKLFF.

This clonotype has ten or more counts. The rearrangement uses TRBV29-1 and TRBJ2-1; D might be TRBD1 (6 bases). The V gene's germline CDR1 is SQVTM and CDR2 ANQGSEA. V was cut by 3 bases and J by 0 bases, with 12 bases left in between. The CDR3 is 15 amino acids. CDR3 loop: CSVDRGTSSYNEQFF. The CDR3 coding sequence is TGCAGCGTTGACAGGGGCACGAGCTCCTACAATGAGCAGTTCTTC.

The chain carries TRBV10-3 and TRBJ2-3; 14 nucleotides match TRBD2. V trimming: 8 bases; J trimming: 4 bases; junction bases outside the gene matches: 5. Germline V gives CDR1 ENHRY, CDR2 SYGVKD. This CDR3 spans 15 amino acids. CDR3 in amino acids: CAIGTSGSSADTQYF. CDR3 coding DNA: TGTGCCATCGGGACTAGCGGGAGTTCGGCAGATACGCAGTATTTT.

V gene TRBV15 combines with J gene TRBJ2-1; D may be TRBD2 (6 bases). The CDR3 is made up of 12 amino acids. The germline V gene has CDR1 LNHNV and CDR2 YYDKDF (reference sequence). Trimming removed 1 base from V and 9 bases from J, with 7 bases in between. The CDR3 nucleotides read TGTGCCACCAGCAGAGTAGCGGCTGAGCAGTTCTTC. Translated: CATSRVAAEQFF.

This clonotype has more than one count but fewer than ten. The genes are TRBV6-1 and TRBJ1-5, with D uncertain. From germline, CDR1 is MNHNS and CDR2 SASEGT. The V and J ends lost 6 bases and 4 bases respectively, with 19 bases between them. The CDR3 runs 16 residues. Here the CDR3 DNA reads TGTGCCAGCAGCCCTGAATTGGGAAGAGGTAATCAGCCCCAGCATTTT. As protein: CASSPELGRGNQPQHF.

This clonotype was counted ten times or more. J is TRBJ1-3 and V is TRBV11-3; D not resolved. Deletions cut 3 bases from V and 0 bases from J, with 12 bases between. Germline V lookup: CDR1 SGHNT, CDR2 YENEEA. The CDR3 sequence is 16 residues long. CDR3 bases: TGTGCCAGCAGCTTGACCGTTTGGGGCTCTGGAAACACCATATATTTT. Amino acids: CASSLTVWGSGNTIYF.

CDR3 protein: CASIPAGSDTEAFF. The CDR3 bases are TGTGCCAGCATACCGGCGGGGTCGGACACTGAAGCTTTCTTT. The rearrangement uses TRBV28 and TRBJ1-1; D ambiguous. Germline V gives CDR1 MDHEN, CDR2 SYDVKM. V lost 7 bases, J lost 3 bases, and 15 bases lay in between. CDR3 length: 14 amino acids.

This clonotype came up many times. The chain carries TRBV5-1 and TRBJ2-2; a weak D match, TRBD2 (5 bases). With 5 bases removed from V and 0 bases from J, the gap between germline ends came to 20 bases. This CDR3 comprises 18 residues. Germline V CDR1 and CDR2: SGHRS, YFSETQ. The CDR3 DNA reads TGCGCCAGCAGAGGAGGTTTTTGGGCGGTAGCGAACACCGGGGAGCTGTTTTTT. It translates to CASRGGFWAVANTGELFF.

This clonotype was detected ten times or more. V usage is TRBV12-3 or TRBV12-4 and J usage is TRBJ2-7; 14 nucleotides align to TRBD2. This CDR3 is 16 amino acids long. The ends lost 6 bases at V and 5 bases at J; junction bases unmatched: 9. This CDR3 is CASSSGLAGVYHEQYF. In DNA form, the CDR3 reads TGTGCCAGCAGCTCGGGACTAGCGGGAGTTTACCACGAGCAGTACTTC.

This clonotype was seen ten or more times. The rearrangement uses TRBV5-1 and TRBJ2-3, with TRBD2 as a possible D gene (7 bases). This CDR3 is 15 amino acids long. The germline CDR1 and CDR2 sequences are SGHRS and YFSETQ. V lost 1 base to trimming and J lost 9 bases, with 18 bases between them. This CDR3 is CASSLTGTAGGTQYF. CDR3 DNA sequence: TGCGCCAGCAGCTTGACAGGGACCGCCGGGGGGACGCAGTATTTT.